The clone carrying this TCR beta chain was counted once. Its antigen is currently unknown. Unique molecular identifiers were carried by the TCR beta cDNA libraries. TCRdb re-derived calls from the PCR reads in MiXCR, one entry per CDR3 protein. The sample has around 440,000 distinct CDR3 sequences, approximately 45% seen once. The data originate from a study of post-analysis software for immune sequencing data. Study information: Secondary progressive, relapsing-remitting and progressive-relapsing multiple sclerosis were among the included disease courses. The study, taken as a whole, reports: The five TRBV segments detected at higher frequency in patients than in controls included TRBV5-6, TRBV5-1 and TRBV20-1.

The CDR3 is 15 residues long. Per the germline V gene, CDR1 is SEHNR and CDR2 is FQNEAQ (reference sequence). V shed 7 bases and J shed 8 bases, with 22 bases lying between them. The sequencing input was blood. This TCR was sampled from a girl aged 10 to 17 with multiple sclerosis. The J gene is TRBJ2-3, the V gene TRBV7-9; D is perhaps TRBD1 (5 bases). The DNA for the CDR3 is TGTGCCAGCACCCTAGGCGGCATACAGCAGGGTACGCAGTATTTT. This codes for CASTLGGIQQGTQYF.